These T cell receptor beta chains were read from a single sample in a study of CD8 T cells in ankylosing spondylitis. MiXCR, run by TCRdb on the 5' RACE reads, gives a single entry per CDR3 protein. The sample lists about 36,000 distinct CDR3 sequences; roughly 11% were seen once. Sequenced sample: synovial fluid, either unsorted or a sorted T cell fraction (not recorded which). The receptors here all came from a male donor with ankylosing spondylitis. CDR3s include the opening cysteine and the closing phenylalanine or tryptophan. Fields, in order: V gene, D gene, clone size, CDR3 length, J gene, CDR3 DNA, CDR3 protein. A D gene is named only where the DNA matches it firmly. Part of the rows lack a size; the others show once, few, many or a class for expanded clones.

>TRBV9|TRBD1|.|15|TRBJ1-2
TGTGCCAGCAGCTCGTTCTCTACAGGGGAAAGAGGCTACACCTTC
CASSSFSTGERGYTF
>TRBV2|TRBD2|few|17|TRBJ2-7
TGTGCCAGCAGTGAAAGTAAGGGCGGGAGGAACTCCTACGAGCAGTACTTC
CASSESKGGRNSYEQYF
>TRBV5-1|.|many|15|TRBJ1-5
TGCGCCAGCAGCTCCGGACAGTCAAGCAATCAGCCCCAGCATTTT
CASSSGQSSNQPQHF
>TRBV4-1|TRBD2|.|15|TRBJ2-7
TGCGCCAGCAGCCAAGCCCCCGGGACTAGCTACGAGCAGTACTTC
CASSQAPGTSYEQYF
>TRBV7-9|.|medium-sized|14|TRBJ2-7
TGTGCCAGCAGCTTTTCCGACTCGATCTACGAGCAGTACTTC
CASSFSDSIYEQYF
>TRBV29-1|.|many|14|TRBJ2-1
TGCAGCGTTGACCAGGGTATAGGGTACAATGAGCAGTTCTTC
CSVDQGIGYNEQFF
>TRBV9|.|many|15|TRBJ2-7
TGTGCCAGCAGCGTTAGGGCAGGGGAAGCCTACGAGCAGTACTTC
CASSVRAGEAYEQYF
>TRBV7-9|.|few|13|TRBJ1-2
TGTGCCAGCAGCCGAGGCGCAGGTCAGGGCTACACCTTC
CASSRGAGQGYTF
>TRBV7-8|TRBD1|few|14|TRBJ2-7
TGTGCCAGCAGCTTAGTCGGGACAGGGGGCGAGCAGTACTTC
CASSLVGTGGEQYF
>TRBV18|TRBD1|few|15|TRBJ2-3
TGTGCCAGCTCACCAGCGGACAGGGCCACAGATACGCAGTATTTT
CASSPADRATDTQYF
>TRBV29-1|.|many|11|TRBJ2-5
TGCAGCGTTGAAGATTCCGAGACCCAGTACTTC
CSVEDSETQYF